The 20 T cell receptor beta chains below were found in one sample sequenced in a study of siplizumab effects on memory and regulatory T cells. TCRdb's copy holds only in-frame clones and misses some; the assay was immunoSEQ multiplex PCR. The table records approximately 110,000 clones, 92% of them present only once. Sample: Tregs sorted from blood. These receptors all stem from a human donor in good health.

The gene calls are TRBV5-1 and TRBJ2-7; D uncertain. Germline-derived CDR1 and CDR2 are SGHRS and YFSETQ. This CDR3 is 12 amino acids long. V shed 1 base and J shed 3 bases, with 5 bases lying between them. The DNA of the CDR3 is TGCGCCAGCAGCTTGTTCGGCTACGAGCAGTACTTC. Translation gives CASSLFGYEQYF.

This clone was seen only once. The rearrangement joins TRBV4-1 to TRBJ2-3, with 10 positions matching TRBD2. CDR1 and CDR2 from the germline V gene are MGHRA and YSYEKL. The ends lost 1 base at V and 6 bases at J; junction bases unmatched: 4. The CDR3 extends over 15 amino acids. The CDR3 sequence: CASSQAGLASDTQYF. The CDR3 DNA is TGCGCCAGCAGCCAAGCGGGACTAGCGTCGGATACGCAGTATTTT.

The chain uses TRBV2 and TRBJ2-5; 8 positions match TRBD2. After removal of 8 bases from V and 5 bases from J, the junction contained 13 bases not matched to a gene. There are 15 residues in the CDR3. Germline V gives CDR1 SNHLY, CDR2 FYNNEI. The CDR3 DNA follows: TGTGCCAGCGACCGCGGGGGGTCCTTCAGGGAGACCCAGTACTTC. This codes for CASDRGGSFRETQYF.

The chain combines TRBV2 with TRBJ1-1, with D perhaps TRBD1 (5 bases). CDR3 length: 12 amino acids. Germline CDR1 reads SNHLY; CDR2 reads FYNNEI. Trimming shortened V by 10 bases and J by 6 bases, and 15 bases separated the two germline ends. This CDR3 reads CAIQYRLAEAFF. The CDR3 region has the DNA TGTGCCATCCAGTACAGGTTGGCTGAAGCTTTCTTT.

Of note for this clone: Mismatch with germline at one junction end may stem from a read error. V gene TRBV6-5 combines with J gene TRBJ2-6; D is unclear. Germline CDR1 reads MNHEY; CDR2 reads SVGAGI. The CDR3 is 13 amino acids. The chain's CDR3 is CASRYSGANVLTF. For the CDR3, the DNA is TGTGCCAGCAGGTACTCTGGGGCCAACGTCCTGACTTTC.

The chain joins TRBV6-1 to TRBJ2-3; 9 nucleotides line up with TRBD1. This CDR3 is built from 15 residues. After removal of 4 bases from V and 6 bases from J, the junction contained 8 bases not matched to a gene. From germline, CDR1 is MNHNS and CDR2 SASEGT. The CDR3 nucleotides are TGTGCCAGCAGTGCGACGGACAGGGGTATGGATACGCAGTATTTT. Protein: CASSATDRGMDTQYF.

This chain connects TRBV11-1 to TRBJ1-1; D not certain. Germline CDR1 reads SGHAT; CDR2 reads FQDESV (reference sequence). V was pared by 1 base and J by 1 base, with 7 bases between. The CDR3 is 14 residues long. The CDR3 here is CASSLESGNTEAFF. The DNA of the CDR3 is TGTGCCAGCAGCTTAGAGTCAGGGAACACTGAAGCTTTCTTT.

The V gene is TRBV27, the J gene TRBJ1-6; D remains unclear. Trimming pared 3 bases from V and 7 bases from J, leaving 4 bases between. The germline V gene has CDR1 MNHEY and CDR2 SMNVEV (reference sequence). The CDR3 is 12 residues long. CDR3 protein: CASSFSNSPLHF. For the CDR3, the DNA is TGTGCCAGCAGTTTCAGCAATTCACCCCTCCACTTT.

The chain is built from TRBV7-2 and TRBJ2-1, with 12 bases fitting TRBD2. Losses at the gene ends were 3 bases for V and 7 bases for J; bases not matched to a gene: 10. The CDR3 is 17 residues long. CDR1 and CDR2 from the germline V gene are SGHTA and FQGNSA. Here the CDR3 reads CASSFFPPSGGVNEQFF. CDR3 DNA: TGTGCCAGCAGCTTTTTCCCTCCTAGCGGGGGGGTGAATGAGCAGTTCTTC.

This sequence joins TRBV2 and TRBJ2-6; D call uncertain. Trimming cost V 4 bases and J 1 base, with 8 bases left between them. This CDR3 spans 15 amino acids. Germline CDR1 SNHLY, CDR2 FYNNEI. The DNA of the CDR3 is TGTGCCAGCAGTGTCTTGGTTTCTGGGGCCAACGTCCTGACTTTC. Its protein is CASSVLVSGANVLTF. The complete variable domain, with remaining parts taken from reference TRBV2 and TRBJ2-6, reads EPEVTQTPSHQVTQMGQEVILRCVPISNHLYFYWYRQILGQKVEFLVSFYNNEISEKSEIFDDQFSVERPDGSNFTLKIRSTKLEDSAMYFCASSVLVSGANVLTFGAGSRLTVL.

J is TRBJ2-1 and V is TRBV29-1; D is undetermined. In germline, CDR1 is SQVTM, CDR2 ANQGSEA. V lost 2 bases and J 4 bases, leaving 12 bases between the germline ends. The CDR3 is 14 residues long. The CDR3 DNA is TGCAGCGTTGAACCCAGCCAGTCATACAATGAGCAGTTCTTC. Protein: CSVEPSQSYNEQFF.

This chain uses TRBV6-5 with TRBJ1-2, with D tentatively TRBD1 (6 bases). V was trimmed by 4 bases and J by 7 bases, leaving 19 bases between them. Germline CDR1 is MNHEY and CDR2 is SVGAGI. The CDR3 is made up of 15 amino acids. CDR3 in amino acids: CASSSGGASVRGYTF. The CDR3 nucleotides are TGTGCCAGCAGTTCCGGGGGGGCTTCGGTCCGTGGCTACACCTTC.

The V gene is TRBV7-8, the J gene TRBJ1-6, with no clear D. Germline loops: CDR1 SGHVS, CDR2 FQNEAQ. Trimming took off 4 bases at V and 9 bases at J, with 4 bases between the two ends. The CDR3 loop spans 11 amino acids. The CDR3 DNA is TGTGCCAGCAGCTCCTTTTCACCCCTCCACTTT. This encodes CASSSFSPLHF.

V is TRBV6-6 and J is TRBJ2-5, with D hard to call. With the DNA end fitting TRBJ2-7 better, the J assignment may be wrong. Germline loops: CDR1 MNHNY, CDR2 SVGAGI (reference sequence). This CDR3 contains 14 residues. CDR3 in amino acids: CASSLGRSSYEQYF. DNA of the CDR3: TGTGCCAGCAGCTTGGGCCGGAGCTCCTACGAGCAGTACTTC.

The sample holds one count of this clone. V is TRBV7-8 and J is TRBJ2-7, with 8 nucleotides matching TRBD2. Germline lookup yields CDR1 SGHVS and CDR2 FQNEAQ. CDR3 length: 14 amino acids. Germline trimming cut 2 bases from V and 6 bases from J; bases unmatched to any gene: 6. The CDR3 DNA sequence: TGTGCCAGCAGCTTATCCGGCGGGAGGTCCGAGCAGTACTTC. This gives the protein CASSLSGGRSEQYF.

This rearrangement joins TRBV5-6 to TRBJ1-4; D remains unclear. Per the germline V gene, CDR1 is SGHDT and CDR2 is YYEEEE. The CDR3 contains 15 residues. With 4 bases removed from V and 5 bases from J, the gap between germline ends came to 15 bases. For the CDR3, the DNA is TGTGCCAGCAGCACAAGCAGCTGGATCAATGAAAAACTGTTTTTT. Translated, it gives CASSTSSWINEKLFF.

Of note for this clone: The identical CDR3 is also encoded by other nucleotide sequences in the sample. The gene calls are TRBV5-1 and TRBJ2-5; no clear D. Germline lookup yields CDR1 SGHRS and CDR2 YFSETQ. The V and J ends lost 1 base and 2 bases respectively, with 0 bases between them. CDR3 length: 11 amino acids. The chain's CDR3 is CASSLQETQYF. CDR3 coding DNA: TGCGCCAGCAGCTTGCAAGAGACCCAGTACTTC.

The rearrangement links TRBV5-1 to TRBJ2-1; no definite D call. CDR1 and CDR2 from the germline V gene are SGHRS and YFSETQ. This CDR3 comprises 12 residues. Trimming took 4 bases from V and 9 from J, leaving 11 bases between them. The chain's CDR3 is CASSQLSGEQFF. CDR3 DNA: TGCGCCAGCAGCCAACTGTCAGGTGAGCAGTTCTTC.

V usage is TRBV10-3 and J usage is TRBJ1-4, with D perhaps matching TRBD1 (6 bases). Trimming pared 6 bases from V and 5 bases from J, leaving 10 bases between. This CDR3 is 13 amino acids long. Germline assignment: CDR1 ENHRY and CDR2 SYGVKD. The CDR3 protein is CAISLDRNEKLFF. Here the CDR3 DNA reads TGTGCCATCAGCCTGGACAGAAATGAAAAACTGTTTTTT.

The V gene is TRBV5-6, the J gene TRBJ1-3; possible D gene TRBD1, 5 bases. Germline-derived CDR1 and CDR2 are SGHDT and YYEEEE. The CDR3 covers 15 residues. The V end was cut by 2 bases, the J end by 4 bases, with 13 bases between. CDR3 DNA sequence: TGTGCCAGCAGCTTTGTCGGGCAGGGAGGAAACACCATATATTTT. The encoded protein is CASSFVGQGGNTIYF.